This T cell receptor beta chain derives from a study of blood T cell repertoires in COVID-19. The overall study: Sites across the United States, Italy and Spain contributed samples from acute and convalescent COVID-19.

TCRdb's copy holds only in-frame clones and misses some; the assay was immunoSEQ multiplex PCR. In the table there are 120,000 or so clones, approximately 87% of which are singletons. The CDR3 sequence is 16 residues long. Trimming took 0 bases from V and 0 from J, leaving 12 bases between them. Germline loops: CDR1 SGHRS, CDR2 YFSETQ. This chain links TRBV5-1 with TRBJ1-1; possible D gene TRBD1, 5 bases. The TCR was taken from a woman aged 60-70 years with acute or convalescent COVID-19. The sequenced sample consisted of peripheral blood. CDR3 loop: CASSLGQLPMNTEAFF. CDR3 DNA sequence: TGCGCCAGCAGCTTGGGACAGCTACCAATGAACACTGAAGCTTTCTTT.